Shown below are 4 T cell receptor beta chains from a single sample sequenced in a study of CD8 T cells in Susac syndrome. Reverse transcription of roughly 0.5 to 1 ug RNA was carried out with random hexamers. TCRdb fed the immunoSEQ multiplex PCR reads into MiXCR, producing one record per CDR3 protein. This sample has roughly 400,000 distinct CDR3 sequences, with 85% found just once. Sequencing used CD8+ T cells from PBMCs. The receptors originated from a human donor with multiple sclerosis.

In regard to this clonotype: Compared with germline, one end of the junction differs, possibly owing to a read error. The chain has TRBV7-9 and TRBJ1-2, with 8 bases matching TRBD1. This CDR3 spans 13 amino acids. CDR1 and CDR2 (germline): SEHNR, FQNEAQ (reference sequence). CDR3 coding DNA: TGTGCCGGCAGCCTAGGACAGGGCTTCGGCTACACCTTC. Protein product: CAGSLGQGFGYTF.

This chain connects TRBV6-4 to TRBJ2-3, with D maybe TRBD2 (5 bases). With 0 bases removed from V and 6 bases from J, the gap between germline ends came to 10 bases. From germline, CDR1 is MRHNA and CDR2 SNTAGT. The CDR3 covers 14 residues. CDR3: CASSDSPGSDTQYF. DNA of the CDR3: TGTGCCAGCAGTGACTCACCGGGGTCGGATACGCAGTATTTT.

This rearrangement joins TRBV6-2 or TRBV6-3 to TRBJ2-1; D unclear. The CDR3 has 13 residues. Trimming removed 5 bases at V and 3 bases at J, with 8 bases between. Germline loops: CDR1 MNHEY, CDR2 SVGEGT. CDR3 sequence reads: CASSGQDYNEQFF. Here the CDR3 DNA reads TGTGCCAGCAGTGGCCAGGACTACAATGAGCAGTTCTTC.

The rearrangement joins TRBV7-6 to TRBJ1-1, with 7 bases matching TRBD1. V trimming: 5 bases; J trimming: 0 bases; junction bases outside the gene matches: 6. The CDR3 runs to 15 residues. Looked up from germline, CDR1 is SGHVS and CDR2 is FNYEAQ. The CDR3 spells CASSPQGEMNTEAFF. Here the CDR3 DNA reads TGTGCCAGCAGCCCGCAGGGGGAAATGAACACTGAAGCTTTCTTT. The full variable domain, rest sourced from reference TRBV7-6 and TRBJ1-1, is GAGVSQSPRYKVTKRGQDVALRCDPISGHVSLYWYRQALGQGPEFLTYFNYEAQQDKSGLPNDRFSAERPEGSISTLTIQRTEQRDSAMYRCASSPQGEMNTEAFFGQGTRLTVV.